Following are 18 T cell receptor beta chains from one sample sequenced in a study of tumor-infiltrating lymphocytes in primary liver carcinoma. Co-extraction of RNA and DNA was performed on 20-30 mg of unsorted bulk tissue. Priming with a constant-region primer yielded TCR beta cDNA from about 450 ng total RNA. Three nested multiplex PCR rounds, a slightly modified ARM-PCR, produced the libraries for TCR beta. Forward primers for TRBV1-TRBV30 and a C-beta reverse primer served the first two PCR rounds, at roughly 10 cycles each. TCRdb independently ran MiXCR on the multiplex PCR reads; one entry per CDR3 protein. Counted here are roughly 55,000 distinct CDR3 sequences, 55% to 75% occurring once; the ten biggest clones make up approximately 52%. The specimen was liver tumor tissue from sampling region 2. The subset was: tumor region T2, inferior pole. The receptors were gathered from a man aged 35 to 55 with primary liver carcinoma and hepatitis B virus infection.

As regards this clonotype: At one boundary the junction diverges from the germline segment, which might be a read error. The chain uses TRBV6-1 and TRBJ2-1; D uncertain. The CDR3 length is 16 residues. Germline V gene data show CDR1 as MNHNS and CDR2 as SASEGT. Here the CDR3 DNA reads TGTGCCAGCAGTGAGTTATATCCGAGCTCCTACAATGAGCACTTCTTC. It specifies CASSELYPSSYNEHFF.

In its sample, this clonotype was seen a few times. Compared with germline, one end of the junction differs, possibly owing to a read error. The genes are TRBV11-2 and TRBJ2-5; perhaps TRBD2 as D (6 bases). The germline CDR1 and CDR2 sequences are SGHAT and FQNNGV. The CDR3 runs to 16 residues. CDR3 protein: CASSKTPGGGKETQYF. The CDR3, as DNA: TGTGCCAGTAGCAAAACTCCTGGTGGGGGGAAAGAGACGCAGTACTTC.

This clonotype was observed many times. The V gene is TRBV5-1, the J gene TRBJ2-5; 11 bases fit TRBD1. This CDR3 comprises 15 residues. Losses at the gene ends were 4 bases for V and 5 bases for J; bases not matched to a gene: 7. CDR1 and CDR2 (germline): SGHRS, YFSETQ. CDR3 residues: CASSRGQGAWETQYF. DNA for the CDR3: TGCGCCAGCAGCCGCGGACAGGGGGCTTGGGAGACCCAGTACTTC.

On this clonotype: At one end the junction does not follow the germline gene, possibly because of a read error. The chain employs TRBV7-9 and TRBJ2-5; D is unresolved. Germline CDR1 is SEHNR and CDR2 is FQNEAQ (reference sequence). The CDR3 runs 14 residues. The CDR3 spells CATNSFGPPEIQYF. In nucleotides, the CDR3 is TGTGCCACCAACTCTTTCGGTCCCCCGGAGATCCAGTACTTC.

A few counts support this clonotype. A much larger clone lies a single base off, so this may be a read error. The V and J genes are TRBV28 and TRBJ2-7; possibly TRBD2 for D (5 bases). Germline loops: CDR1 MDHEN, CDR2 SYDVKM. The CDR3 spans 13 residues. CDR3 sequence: CASSLLGSWERYF. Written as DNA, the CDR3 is TGTGCCAGCAGTTTACTAGGTTCTTGGGAGCGGTACTTC.

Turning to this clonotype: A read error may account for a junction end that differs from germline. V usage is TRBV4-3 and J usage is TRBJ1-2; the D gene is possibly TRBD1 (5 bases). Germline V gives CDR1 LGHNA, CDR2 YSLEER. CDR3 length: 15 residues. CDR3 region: CASGQSPGGSYGCTF. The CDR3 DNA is TGCGCCAGCGGCCAGAGTCCCGGGGGATCCTATGGCTGCACCTTC.

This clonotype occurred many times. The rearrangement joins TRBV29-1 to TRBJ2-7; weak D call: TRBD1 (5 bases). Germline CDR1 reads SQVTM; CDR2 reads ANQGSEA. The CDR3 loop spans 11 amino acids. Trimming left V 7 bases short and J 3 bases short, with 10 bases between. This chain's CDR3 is CSAGFNYEQYF. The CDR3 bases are TGCAGCGCAGGGTTCAACTACGAGCAGTACTTC.

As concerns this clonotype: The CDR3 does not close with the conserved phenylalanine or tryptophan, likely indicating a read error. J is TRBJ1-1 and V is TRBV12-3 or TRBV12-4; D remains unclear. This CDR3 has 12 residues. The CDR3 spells CANSLKNTEAFL. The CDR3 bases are TGTGCCAACAGTTTAAAGAACACTGAAGCTTTCCTA.

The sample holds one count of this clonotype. The CDR3 DNA follows: TGTGCCAGTAGTCCTACTGCCGGGGAGCTGTTTTTT. This gives the protein CASSPTAGELFF. The gene calls are TRBV6-6 and TRBJ2-2; unclear D gene. Germline V gene lookup returns CDR1 MNHNY and CDR2 SVGAGI (reference sequence). The CDR3 has 12 amino acids. Trimming pared 9 bases from V and 6 bases from J, leaving 11 bases between.

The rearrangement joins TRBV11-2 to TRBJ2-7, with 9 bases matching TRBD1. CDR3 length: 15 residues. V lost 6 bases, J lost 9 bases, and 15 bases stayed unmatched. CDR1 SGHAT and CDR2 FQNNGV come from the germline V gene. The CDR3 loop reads CASSLRWTGENVQYF. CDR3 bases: TGTGCCAGCAGTTTACGATGGACAGGGGAAAACGTGCAGTACTTC.

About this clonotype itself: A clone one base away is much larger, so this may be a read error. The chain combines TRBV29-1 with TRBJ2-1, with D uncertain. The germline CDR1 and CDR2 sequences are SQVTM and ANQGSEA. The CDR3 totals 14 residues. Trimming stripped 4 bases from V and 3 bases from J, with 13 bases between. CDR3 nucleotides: TGCAGCGTTGCCCTCGGTGAAAGCTACAATGAGCAGTTCTTC. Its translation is CSVALGESYNEQFF.

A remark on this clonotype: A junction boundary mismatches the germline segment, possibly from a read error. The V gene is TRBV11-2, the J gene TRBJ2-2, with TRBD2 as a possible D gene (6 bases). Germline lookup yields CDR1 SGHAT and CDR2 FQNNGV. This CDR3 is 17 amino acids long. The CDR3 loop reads CASSLVLGGANTWEPFF. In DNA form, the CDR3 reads TGTGCCAGCAGCTTAGTATTAGGAGGGGCGAACACTTGGGAGCCGTTTTTT.

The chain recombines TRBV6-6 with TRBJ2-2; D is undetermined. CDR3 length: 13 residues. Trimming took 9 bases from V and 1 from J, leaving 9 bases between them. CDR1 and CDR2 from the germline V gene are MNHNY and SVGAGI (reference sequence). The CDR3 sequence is CASSAMNTGELFF. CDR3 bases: TGTGCCAGTAGTGCAATGAACACCGGGGAGCTGTTTTTT.

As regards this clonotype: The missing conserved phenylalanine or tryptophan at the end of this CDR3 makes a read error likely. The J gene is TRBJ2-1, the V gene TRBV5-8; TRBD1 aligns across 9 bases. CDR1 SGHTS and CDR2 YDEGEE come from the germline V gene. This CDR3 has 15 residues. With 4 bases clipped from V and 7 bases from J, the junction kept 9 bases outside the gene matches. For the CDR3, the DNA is TGTGCCAGCAGCCTGGGAGGACAGGGGACAAATGAGCAGTTCTTG. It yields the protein CASSLGGQGTNEQFL.

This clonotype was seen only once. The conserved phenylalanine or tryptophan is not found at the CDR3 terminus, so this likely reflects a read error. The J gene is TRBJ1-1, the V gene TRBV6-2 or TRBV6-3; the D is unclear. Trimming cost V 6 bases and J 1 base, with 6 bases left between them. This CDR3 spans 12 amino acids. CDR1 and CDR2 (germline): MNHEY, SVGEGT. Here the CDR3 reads CASRYGNTEAFL. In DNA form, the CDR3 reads TGTGCCAGCAGATATGGGAACACTGAAGCTTTCCTT.

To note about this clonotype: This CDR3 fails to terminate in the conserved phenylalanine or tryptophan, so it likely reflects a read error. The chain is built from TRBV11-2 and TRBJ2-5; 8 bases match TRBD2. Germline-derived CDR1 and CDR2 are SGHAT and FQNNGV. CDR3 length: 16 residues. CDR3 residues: CASSQAPGGGRETQYL. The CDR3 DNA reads TGTGCTAGCAGCCAAGCTCCTGGCGGGGGGAGAGAGACCCAGTACTTA.

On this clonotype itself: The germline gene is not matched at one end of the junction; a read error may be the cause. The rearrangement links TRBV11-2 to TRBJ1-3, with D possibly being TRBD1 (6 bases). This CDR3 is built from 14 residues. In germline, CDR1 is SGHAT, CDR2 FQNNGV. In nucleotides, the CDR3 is TGTGCCAGCAGTCCCTCGACAGGAGGGAACATCATATATTTT. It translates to CASSPSTGGNIIYF.

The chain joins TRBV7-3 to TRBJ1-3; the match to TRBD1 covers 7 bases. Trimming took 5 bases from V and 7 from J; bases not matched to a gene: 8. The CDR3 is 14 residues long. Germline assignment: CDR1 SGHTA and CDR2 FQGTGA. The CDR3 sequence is CASSPATGPNTIYF. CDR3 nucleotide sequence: TGTGCCAGCAGCCCAGCGACAGGGCCGAACACCATATATTTT.